This T cell receptor beta chain was captured by sequencing in a study of blood T cell repertoires in COVID-19. Overall study: The United States, Italy and Spain supplied acute and convalescent COVID-19 samples. In each case, the material was cDNA or gDNA derived from T cells, B-cell-depleted T cells, or PBMCs.

This table comes from immunoSEQ multiplex PCR, and its TCRdb copy is limited to in-frame clones, with some not included. This sample has 300,000 to 400,000 clones; about nine tenths occur once, and the top ten carry 5.5% to 7.5%. This CDR3 contains 17 residues. With 2 bases clipped from V and 0 bases from J, the junction kept 4 bases outside the gene matches. CDR1 and CDR2 from the germline V gene are SGHTA and FQGTGA. The source material was peripheral blood. The chain uses TRBV7-3 and TRBJ2-6; 7 positions match TRBD1. This TCR was recovered from a woman in her 70s with COVID-19, enrolled during active disease. DNA of the CDR3: TGTGCCAGCAGCTTAGTTCCAGGGGGCTCTGGGGCCAACGTCCTGACTTTC. It codes for CASSLVPGGSGANVLTF.